These T cell receptor beta chains were read from a single sample in a study of blood T cell repertoires in COVID-19. Method: immunoSEQ multiplex PCR; TCRdb's copy keeps in-frame clones and lacks some. The repertoire has about 250,000 clones, roughly 85% of them found once; the top ten carry 9.1%. Sequenced: PBMCs or T cells enriched from blood (not recorded which). The receptors stem from a woman aged 45-59 years with acute COVID-19. The CDR3 runs from the conserved cysteine through the conserved F or W. Fields, in order: clone size, D gene, V gene, J gene, CDR3 protein, CDR3 DNA. The D gene is left open where the match is weak. The listing skips clone size in some rows; elsewhere it reads once, few, many or a size class.

clone size: NA; D gene: TRBD1; V gene: TRBV30; J gene: TRBJ1-6; CDR3 protein: CAGYRQGRNSPLHF; CDR3 DNA: TGTGCCGGATACAGACAGGGAAGGAATTCACCCCTCCACTTT
clone size: NA; D gene: NA; V gene: TRBV9; J gene: TRBJ1-2; CDR3 protein: CASSVDPSGLDYGYTF; CDR3 DNA: TGTGCCAGCAGCGTAGATCCGTCAGGGCTCGACTATGGCTACACCTTC
clone size: NA; D gene: TRBD1; V gene: TRBV7-2; J gene: TRBJ1-5; CDR3 protein: CASSTDRVGQPQHF; CDR3 DNA: TGTGCCAGCAGTACGGACAGGGTTGGGCAGCCCCAGCATTTT
clone size: many; D gene: NA; V gene: TRBV5-4; J gene: TRBJ2-3; CDR3 protein: CASSFSGTDTQYF; CDR3 DNA: TGTGCCAGCAGCTTTAGCGGCACAGATACGCAGTATTTT
clone size: NA; D gene: TRBD1; V gene: TRBV5-1; J gene: TRBJ2-2; CDR3 protein: CASSLRQGAVTGELFF; CDR3 DNA: TGCGCCAGCAGCCTCCGGCAGGGGGCGGTTACCGGGGAGCTGTTTTTT
clone size: NA; D gene: NA; V gene: TRBV27; J gene: TRBJ1-1; CDR3 protein: CASSLKVRGRTEAFF; CDR3 DNA: TGTGCCAGCAGTTTAAAGGTCAGGGGAAGAACTGAAGCTTTCTTT
clone size: NA; D gene: TRBD1; V gene: TRBV4-2; J gene: TRBJ1-5; CDR3 protein: CASSQVQGGTGGNQPQHF; CDR3 DNA: TGTGCCAGCAGCCAAGTACAGGGCGGGACAGGGGGCAATCAGCCCCAGCATTTT
clone size: NA; D gene: NA; V gene: TRBV12-5; J gene: TRBJ1-2; CDR3 protein: CASGLTGLYGYTF; CDR3 DNA: TGTGCTAGTGGTTTGACAGGGTTGTATGGCTACACCTTC
clone size: NA; D gene: NA; V gene: TRBV6-4; J gene: TRBJ2-1; CDR3 protein: CASSPEGQRDEQFF; CDR3 DNA: TGTGCCAGCAGTCCCGAGGGCCAGCGGGATGAGCAGTTCTTC
clone size: few; D gene: NA; V gene: TRBV19; J gene: TRBJ1-1; CDR3 protein: CASSNLLTAINTEAFF; CDR3 DNA: TGTGCCAGTAGCAATTTACTGACAGCCATTAACACTGAAGCTTTCTTT
clone size: NA; D gene: TRBD1; V gene: TRBV4-1; J gene: TRBJ1-1; CDR3 protein: CASSQLKQGYAEAFF; CDR3 DNA: TGCGCCAGCAGCCAATTAAAACAGGGGTATGCTGAAGCTTTCTTT
clone size: NA; D gene: NA; V gene: TRBV5-1; J gene: TRBJ1-1; CDR3 protein: CASSSDLGGTEAFF; CDR3 DNA: TGCGCCAGCAGCTCGGACCTCGGGGGCACTGAAGCTTTCTTT
clone size: NA; D gene: NA; V gene: TRBV6-5; J gene: TRBJ1-3; CDR3 protein: CASSPGGLGNTIYF; CDR3 DNA: TGTGCCAGCAGCCCAGGAGGCCTAGGAAACACCATATATTTT
clone size: few; D gene: TRBD1; V gene: TRBV27; J gene: TRBJ1-2; CDR3 protein: CASSTTGDYYGYTF; CDR3 DNA: TGTGCCAGCAGTACGACAGGGGACTACTATGGCTACACCTTC
clone size: NA; D gene: NA; V gene: TRBV18; J gene: TRBJ1-2; CDR3 protein: CASSPNSGGPWDGYTF; CDR3 DNA: TGTGCCAGCTCACCTAACTCTGGAGGCCCGTGGGATGGCTACACCTTC
clone size: NA; D gene: TRBD1; V gene: TRBV12-5; J gene: TRBJ1-1; CDR3 protein: CASDGDRDTEAFF; CDR3 DNA: TGTGCTAGTGACGGCGACAGGGACACTGAAGCTTTCTTT
clone size: NA; D gene: NA; V gene: TRBV2; J gene: TRBJ1-1; CDR3 protein: CASSESGIEAFF; CDR3 DNA: TGTGCCAGCAGTGAGTCAGGGATCGAAGCTTTCTTT
clone size: NA; D gene: NA; V gene: TRBV5-6; J gene: TRBJ1-1; CDR3 protein: CASSLTGTPNTEAFF; CDR3 DNA: TGTGCCAGCAGCTTAACCGGGACACCGAACACTGAAGCTTTCTTT
clone size: once; D gene: NA; V gene: TRBV6-5; J gene: TRBJ1-2; CDR3 protein: CASSSEFGYTF; CDR3 DNA: TGTGCCAGCAGTTCCGAGTTTGGCTACACCTTC
clone size: few; D gene: TRBD2; V gene: TRBV4-3; J gene: TRBJ2-1; CDR3 protein: CASSARGGRGEQFF; CDR3 DNA: TGCGCCAGCTCCGCCCGGGGGGGCCGGGGTGAGCAGTTCTTC
clone size: NA; D gene: NA; V gene: TRBV3-1/TRBV3-2; J gene: TRBJ2-7; CDR3 protein: CASSQGVGGPDEQYF; CDR3 DNA: TGTGCCAGCAGCCAAGGCGTCGGGGGGCCGGACGAGCAGTACTTC
clone size: once; D gene: TRBD1; V gene: TRBV19; J gene: TRBJ1-1; CDR3 protein: CASKEGAGASLRTEAFF; CDR3 DNA: TGTGCCAGTAAGGAGGGGGCAGGGGCATCCCTGAGGACTGAAGCTTTCTTT
clone size: NA; D gene: NA; V gene: TRBV5-1; J gene: TRBJ2-3; CDR3 protein: CASSLSGGVTDTQYF; CDR3 DNA: TGCGCCAGCAGCTTGAGCGGCGGGGTCACAGATACGCAGTATTTT
clone size: once; D gene: TRBD1; V gene: TRBV30; J gene: TRBJ1-6; CDR3 protein: CAGTGTNNSPLHF; CDR3 DNA: TGTGCCGGGACAGGTACAAATAATTCACCCCTCCACTTT
clone size: NA; D gene: NA; V gene: TRBV30; J gene: TRBJ2-3; CDR3 protein: CAWSDGARSTDTQYF; CDR3 DNA: TGTGCCTGGAGTGACGGAGCACGGAGCACAGATACGCAGTATTTT
clone size: NA; D gene: NA; V gene: TRBV9; J gene: TRBJ1-6; CDR3 protein: CASSATAPRNSPLHF; CDR3 DNA: TGTGCCAGCAGCGCGACAGCTCCTCGTAATTCACCCCTCCACTTT
clone size: NA; D gene: TRBD1; V gene: TRBV7-9; J gene: TRBJ1-5; CDR3 protein: CASSSPGTGVGQPQHF; CDR3 DNA: TGTGCCAGCAGCTCTCCCGGGACAGGTGTGGGACAGCCCCAGCATTTT
clone size: NA; D gene: TRBD1; V gene: TRBV19; J gene: TRBJ1-2; CDR3 protein: CASSPTPQGANDYGYTF; CDR3 DNA: TGTGCCAGTAGTCCAACTCCACAGGGGGCGAACGACTATGGCTACACCTTC
clone size: NA; D gene: TRBD1; V gene: TRBV19; J gene: TRBJ1-5; CDR3 protein: CASRDRGSGQPQHF; CDR3 DNA: TGTGCCAGTAGGGACAGGGGATCAGGTCAGCCCCAGCATTTT
clone size: NA; D gene: TRBD2; V gene: TRBV9; J gene: TRBJ2-2; CDR3 protein: CAPTGGPGELFF; CDR3 DNA: TGTGCCCCTACGGGAGGCCCGGGGGAGCTGTTTTTT
clone size: NA; D gene: TRBD2; V gene: TRBV6-2/TRBV6-3; J gene: TRBJ2-5; CDR3 protein: CASSYSASGEETQYF; CDR3 DNA: TGTGCCAGCAGTTACTCGGCTAGCGGGGAAGAGACCCAGTACTTC
clone size: NA; D gene: TRBD2; V gene: TRBV5-1; J gene: TRBJ2-1; CDR3 protein: CASSPGLAGAPSSYNEQFF; CDR3 DNA: TGCGCCAGCAGCCCGGGACTAGCGGGGGCCCCGAGCTCCTACAATGAGCAGTTCTTC
clone size: NA; D gene: NA; V gene: TRBV6-5; J gene: TRBJ2-4; CDR3 protein: CAIPVPAKNIQYF; CDR3 DNA: TGTGCCATCCCAGTCCCAGCCAAAAACATTCAGTACTTC
clone size: NA; D gene: TRBD1; V gene: TRBV5-1; J gene: TRBJ1-1; CDR3 protein: CASSLWTGGTEAFF; CDR3 DNA: TGCGCCAGCAGCTTGTGGACAGGGGGAACTGAAGCTTTCTTT
clone size: many; D gene: NA; V gene: TRBV27; J gene: TRBJ2-1; CDR3 protein: CASSLVREDEQFF; CDR3 DNA: TGTGCCAGCAGTTTGGTCAGGGAGGATGAGCAGTTCTTC
clone size: NA; D gene: TRBD1; V gene: TRBV10-3; J gene: TRBJ1-2; CDR3 protein: CAISGDRFYGYTF; CDR3 DNA: TGTGCCATCAGTGGGGACAGGTTCTATGGCTACACCTTC
clone size: NA; D gene: NA; V gene: TRBV20-1; J gene: TRBJ1-6; CDR3 protein: CSASATVNSPLHF; CDR3 DNA: TGCAGTGCTAGTGCGACAGTTAATTCACCCCTCCACTTT
clone size: NA; D gene: TRBD1; V gene: TRBV7-8; J gene: TRBJ1-1; CDR3 protein: CASSLGTGVNTEAFF; CDR3 DNA: TGTGCCAGCAGCTTAGGGACAGGGGTGAACACTGAAGCTTTCTTT
clone size: NA; D gene: NA; V gene: TRBV6-5; J gene: TRBJ1-1; CDR3 protein: CASSPLGRNTEAFF; CDR3 DNA: TGTGCCAGCAGTCCCTTAGGGAGGAACACTGAAGCTTTCTTT
clone size: NA; D gene: NA; V gene: TRBV7-8; J gene: TRBJ1-1; CDR3 protein: CASSRGLNTEAFF; CDR3 DNA: TGTGCCAGCAGCAGGGGATTGAACACTGAAGCTTTCTTT
clone size: NA; D gene: NA; V gene: TRBV19; J gene: TRBJ2-1; CDR3 protein: CATKGGFDRAYNEQFF; CDR3 DNA: TGTGCCACTAAGGGAGGATTCGACAGGGCCTACAATGAGCAGTTCTTC
clone size: NA; D gene: NA; V gene: TRBV29-1; J gene: TRBJ1-4; CDR3 protein: CSAEGPLEEKLFF; CDR3 DNA: TGCAGCGCCGAGGGCCCCTTGGAAGAAAAACTGTTTTTT
clone size: NA; D gene: NA; V gene: TRBV7-2; J gene: TRBJ2-3; CDR3 protein: CASSSLGRSTDTQYF; CDR3 DNA: TGTGCCAGCAGCTCCCTGGGCCGGAGCACAGATACGCAGTATTTT
clone size: NA; D gene: NA; V gene: TRBV18; J gene: TRBJ1-1; CDR3 protein: CASSPLGHLNTEAFF; CDR3 DNA: TGTGCCAGCTCACCCCTGGGACATCTGAACACTGAAGCTTTCTTT
clone size: NA; D gene: NA; V gene: TRBV6-1; J gene: TRBJ1-5; CDR3 protein: CASSDADSSNQPQHF; CDR3 DNA: TGTGCCAGCAGTGACGCAGACAGTAGCAATCAGCCCCAGCATTTT
clone size: NA; D gene: NA; V gene: TRBV2; J gene: TRBJ1-5; CDR3 protein: CASSVGEAIWPQHF; CDR3 DNA: TGTGCCAGCAGTGTGGGTGAGGCGATCTGGCCCCAGCATTTT
clone size: NA; D gene: TRBD2; V gene: TRBV9; J gene: TRBJ2-1; CDR3 protein: CASSVWGGIIASYNEQFF; CDR3 DNA: TGTGCCAGCAGCGTATGGGGGGGGATCATCGCCTCCTACAATGAGCAGTTCTTC
clone size: NA; D gene: TRBD1; V gene: TRBV6-6; J gene: TRBJ1-6; CDR3 protein: CASSLRDRGNSPLHF; CDR3 DNA: TGTGCCAGCAGCCTCCGGGACAGGGGTAATTCACCCCTCCACTTT
clone size: once; D gene: TRBD1; V gene: TRBV5-1; J gene: TRBJ2-5; CDR3 protein: CASRTGAGQETQYF; CDR3 DNA: TGCGCCAGCAGGACAGGGGCCGGTCAAGAGACCCAGTACTTC
clone size: NA; D gene: TRBD1; V gene: TRBV30; J gene: TRBJ2-7; CDR3 protein: CAWNRGTASYEQYF; CDR3 DNA: TGTGCCTGGAATCGAGGGACAGCTTCCTACGAGCAGTACTTC
clone size: NA; D gene: NA; V gene: TRBV12-3/TRBV12-4; J gene: TRBJ1-5; CDR3 protein: CASQRESNQPQHF; CDR3 DNA: TGTGCCAGCCAGCGGGAAAGCAATCAGCCCCAGCATTTT
clone size: NA; D gene: TRBD2; V gene: TRBV6-2/TRBV6-3; J gene: TRBJ2-5; CDR3 protein: CASSLRLAGQETQYF; CDR3 DNA: TGTGCCAGCAGTCTCCGACTAGCGGGGCAAGAGACCCAGTACTTC
clone size: NA; D gene: TRBD1; V gene: TRBV18; J gene: TRBJ1-1; CDR3 protein: CASSLRTGGAGTEAFF; CDR3 DNA: TGTGCCAGCTCACTAAGGACAGGGGGCGCGGGGACTGAAGCTTTCTTT